The 30 T cell receptor beta chains below all came from one sample that was sequenced in a study of blood T cell repertoires in COVID-19. Repertoires were generated with immunoSEQ multiplex PCR, while TCRdb's copy carries only in-frame clones and drops some. The sample shows approximately 290,000 clones, around 89% of them seen only once. The material sequenced was peripheral blood. These receptors all come from a young man with acute or convalescent COVID-19.

This chain links TRBV27 with TRBJ2-7, with TRBD1 identical over 9 bases. Germline V gene data show CDR1 as MNHEY and CDR2 as SMNVEV (reference sequence). V gave up 0 bases and J gave up 3 bases; unmatched junction bases: 3. This CDR3 contains 15 residues. CDR3 in amino acids: CASSLSGQGFYEQYF. In nucleotides, the CDR3 is TGTGCCAGCAGTTTATCGGGACAGGGCTTCTACGAGCAGTACTTC.

This chain joins TRBV6-4 and TRBJ2-6, with D possibly matching TRBD2 (7 bases). CDR3 size: 20 residues. Germline V gene lookup returns CDR1 MRHNA and CDR2 SNTAGT. The germline V and J ends were trimmed by 5 bases and 0 bases, with 23 bases remaining between them. CDR3 in amino acids: CASSPTEGGGPNSGANVLTF. As DNA, the CDR3 is TGTGCCAGCAGTCCTACGGAGGGCGGGGGCCCCAACTCTGGGGCCAACGTCCTGACTTTC.

The chain employs TRBV5-1 and TRBJ1-1; possible D gene TRBD1, 6 bases. Germline V gene sequence: CDR1 SGHRS, CDR2 YFSETQ. This CDR3 comprises 16 residues. V shed 2 bases and J shed 0 bases, with 14 bases lying between them. The CDR3 is CASSFGPQGMNTEAFF. For the CDR3, the DNA is TGCGCCAGCAGCTTTGGCCCACAGGGCATGAACACTGAAGCTTTCTTT.

The chain combines TRBV24-1 with TRBJ2-1, with TRBD2 matching 8 bases. Trimming cost V 4 bases and J 2 bases; bases outside gene matches: 9. The V gene's germline CDR1 is KGHDR and CDR2 SFDVKD. The CDR3 is made up of 17 amino acids. In DNA form, the CDR3 reads TGTGCCACCAGTGACCCCCGAAAAGCGGGAGCCTACAATGAGCAGTTCTTC. This encodes CATSDPRKAGAYNEQFF.

This chain links TRBV11-3 with TRBJ2-5; a weak D match, TRBD1 (5 bases). In germline, CDR1 is SGHNT, CDR2 YENEEA. V dropped 4 bases and J dropped 7 bases, with 10 bases sitting between them. The CDR3 is 12 residues long. CDR3 amino acids: CASSSKQGTQYF. The CDR3 DNA follows: TGTGCCAGCAGCTCAAAGCAGGGGACCCAGTACTTC. Full variable domain (missing parts from reference TRBV11-3 and TRBJ2-5): EAGVVQSPRYKIIEKKQPVAFWCNPISGHNTLYWYLQNLGQGPELLIRYENEEAVDDSQLPKDRFSAERLKGVDSTLKIQPAELGDSAVYLCASSSKQGTQYFGPGTRLLVL.

This clone was counted a few times. The chain couples TRBV10-3 to TRBJ2-2; perhaps TRBD2 as D (5 bases). This CDR3 has 14 amino acids. With 6 bases removed from V and 0 bases from J, the gap between germline ends came to 8 bases. Germline CDR1 and CDR2: ENHRY and SYGVKD. CDR3 DNA sequence: TGTGCCATCAGAGGACTCGCGAACACCGGGGAGCTGTTTTTT. Translation: CAIRGLANTGELFF.

This clone is a singleton in its sample. V gene TRBV7-8 combines with J gene TRBJ1-1, with 7 bases lining up with TRBD1. With V trimmed by 5 bases and J by 5 bases, 8 bases remained unmatched. Germline assignment: CDR1 SGHVS and CDR2 FQNEAQ. The CDR3 has 14 residues. Here the CDR3 DNA reads TGTGCCAGCAGCCTTCCAGGGGGGAGAACTGAAGCTTTCTTT. The encoded protein is CASSLPGGRTEAFF. The variable domain in full, with the rest retrieved from reference TRBV7-8 and TRBJ1-1, is GAGVSQSPRYKVAKRGQDVALRCDPISGHVSLFWYQQALGQGPEFLTYFQNEAQLDKSGLPSDRFFAERPEGSVSTLKIQRTQQEDSAVYLCASSLPGGRTEAFFGQGTRLTVV.

The chain uses TRBV10-3 and TRBJ1-1, with 8 bases matching TRBD1. The CDR3 runs 15 residues. The germline CDR1 and CDR2 sequences are ENHRY and SYGVKD. With 3 bases clipped from V and 2 bases from J, the junction kept 5 bases outside the gene matches. CDR3 DNA: TGTGCCATCAGTGACCGGGACAGGCAAAACACTGAAGCTTTCTTT. It encodes CAISDRDRQNTEAFF.

The chain recombines TRBV6-5 with TRBJ2-3; weak D call: TRBD1 (6 bases). The CDR3 sequence is 14 residues long. Trimming stripped 6 bases from V and 1 base from J, with 11 bases between. Germline CDR1 and CDR2: MNHEY and SVGAGI. The CDR3 spells CASRQGGGTDTQYF. The CDR3 DNA is TGTGCCAGCAGACAGGGTGGGGGCACAGATACGCAGTATTTT.

CDR3 bases: TGTGCCAGCTCCATAGCAATTCGAGCGGACCAAGAGACCCAGTACTTC. This encodes CASSIAIRADQETQYF. V and J are TRBV18 and TRBJ2-5; D may be TRBD2 (5 bases). Trimming removed 6 bases from V and 0 bases from J, with 17 bases in between. CDR3 length equals 16 residues. The germline CDR1 and CDR2 sequences are KGHSH and LQKENI.

The sample holds one count of this clone. CDR3 region: CASSREIGEGYTF. The CDR3 DNA follows: TGTGCCAGCAGCCGAGAAATAGGGGAAGGCTACACCTTC. The V and J genes are TRBV7-6 and TRBJ1-2, with D maybe TRBD1 (5 bases). V was cut by 5 bases and J by 8 bases, with 15 bases left in between. The length of the CDR3 is 13 residues. Germline-derived CDR1 and CDR2 are SGHVS and FNYEAQ.

V and J are TRBV5-4 and TRBJ2-2; TRBD2 matches at 8 bases. The germline CDR1 and CDR2 sequences are SGHNT and YYREEE (reference sequence). V lost 4 bases, J lost 10 bases, and 21 bases stayed unmatched. The CDR3 extends over 18 amino acids. CDR3 in DNA: TGTGCCAGCAGCAACTATACTGTCGGGAGGGACTCACCTACGGAGCTGTTTTTT. It translates to CASSNYTVGRDSPTELFF.

This chain connects TRBV2 to TRBJ1-1; possibly TRBD1 for D (6 bases). The germline V and J ends were trimmed by 6 bases and 4 bases, with 15 bases remaining between them. Germline V gene lookup returns CDR1 SNHLY and CDR2 FYNNEI. CDR3 length: 14 residues. CDR3 coding DNA: TGTGCCAGCAGATCACAGGGTAGCATCACTGAAGCTTTCTTT. Translated: CASRSQGSITEAFF.

In this sample, this clone turned up once. This chain's CDR3 is CASALGQVTVEQFF. The DNA for the CDR3 is TGCGCCAGCGCATTGGGACAGGTAACGGTTGAGCAGTTCTTC. This chain connects TRBV4-1 to TRBJ2-1; TRBD1 agrees at 8 bases. V gave up 8 bases and J gave up 9 bases; unmatched junction bases: 12. This CDR3 has 14 residues. Germline V gene sequence: CDR1 MGHRA, CDR2 YSYEKL.

This clone appeared a single time. This rearrangement joins TRBV3-1 (or the pseudogene TRBV3-2) to TRBJ2-1; D might be TRBD2 (6 bases). Between the trimmed V and J ends, which lost 1 base and 5 bases, there was a span of 18 bases. The germline CDR1 and CDR2 sequences are LGHDT and YNNKEL (reference sequence). There are 17 residues in the CDR3. CDR3 region: CASSQGGLAAQDNEQFF. The CDR3 coding sequence is TGTGCCAGCAGCCAAGGGGGACTCGCGGCACAGGACAATGAGCAGTTCTTC.

This clone was recorded only once. The V call is TRBV27, the J call TRBJ2-2, with TRBD1 as a possible D gene (5 bases). Trimming removed 10 bases from V and 0 bases from J, with 12 bases in between. The length of the CDR3 is 14 residues. Germline assignment: CDR1 MNHEY and CDR2 SMNVEV (reference sequence). CDR3 sequence: CATRPTANTGELFF. As DNA, the CDR3 is TGTGCCACCCGACCGACAGCGAACACCGGGGAGCTGTTTTTT.

V and J are TRBV9 and TRBJ1-2; D ambiguous. V lost 4 bases and J 6 bases, leaving 19 bases between the germline ends. CDR3 length equals 15 residues. CDR1 and CDR2 (germline): SGDLS, YYNGEE. The CDR3 here is CASSSRHGPWDGYTF. The CDR3 coding sequence is TGTGCCAGCAGCTCCAGACATGGCCCCTGGGATGGCTACACCTTC.

This clone appeared once. J is TRBJ1-2 and V is TRBV20-1; D remains ambiguous. The CDR3 is 11 amino acids. Germline assignment: CDR1 DFQATT and CDR2 SNEGSKA (reference sequence). Trimming took off 7 bases at V and 0 bases at J, with 6 bases between the two ends. The CDR3 sequence: CSGGTNYGYTF. CDR3 in DNA: TGCAGTGGTGGCACTAACTATGGCTACACCTTC.

The chain has TRBV18 and TRBJ2-7; TRBD1 is a possible D gene (5 bases). The CDR3 consists of 15 residues. The V end lost 0 bases, the J end lost 6 bases, and 15 bases lay between the germline ends. Germline values: CDR1 KGHSH, CDR2 LQKENI. Written as DNA, the CDR3 is TGTGCCAGCTCACCACCCCTTTCAGGGTCTGGCGAGCAGTACTTC. Encoded protein: CASSPPLSGSGEQYF.

V usage is TRBV7-8 and J usage is TRBJ1-5; D remains unclear. This CDR3 region has 15 residues. Germline V CDR1 and CDR2: SGHVS, FQNEAQ. Trimming shortened V by 6 bases and J by 0 bases, and 12 bases separated the two germline ends. CDR3 sequence (DNA): TGTGCCAGCAGGCAAGGACTGAATAGCAATCAGCCCCAGCATTTT. It is translated as CASRQGLNSNQPQHF.

The gene calls are TRBV18 and TRBJ1-5, with 8 bases that match TRBD1. CDR3 length equals 14 residues. With V trimmed by 6 bases and J by 4 bases, 5 bases remained unmatched. Germline-derived CDR1 and CDR2 are KGHSH and LQKENI. CDR3 bases: TGTGCCAGCTCCCAAAGACAGGGGAATCAGCCCCAGCATTTT. Amino acids: CASSQRQGNQPQHF.

J is TRBJ1-3 and V is TRBV11-2; no definite D call. The germline gives CDR1 SGHAT, CDR2 FQNNGV. The V end lost 5 bases, the J end lost 1 base, and 12 bases lay between the germline ends. The CDR3 runs 15 residues. DNA for the CDR3: TGTGCCAGCAGCACAAGTGGCATTTCTGGAAACACCATATATTTT. It codes for CASSTSGISGNTIYF.

This chain connects TRBV30 to TRBJ2-1; D is undetermined. Trimming left V 2 bases short and J 6 bases short, with 8 bases between. The germline CDR1 and CDR2 sequences are GTSNPN and SVGIG (reference sequence). This CDR3 spans 12 amino acids. The CDR3 protein is CAWSPRVNEQFF. The CDR3 nucleotides read TGTGCCTGGAGTCCTCGAGTCAATGAGCAGTTCTTC.

V is TRBV5-4 and J is TRBJ1-1; D possibly corresponds to TRBD1 (5 bases). Trimming took 0 bases from V and 0 from J, leaving 9 bases between them. Germline loops: CDR1 SGHNT, CDR2 YYREEE (reference sequence). The CDR3 consists of 15 residues. CDR3 region: CASSLAGNVNTEAFF. In DNA, the CDR3 is TGTGCCAGCAGCTTGGCAGGGAACGTGAACACTGAAGCTTTCTTT.

The rearrangement uses TRBV19 and TRBJ2-7, with a weak D call TRBD1 (6 bases). CDR3 size: 14 residues. CDR1 is LNHDA and CDR2 is SQIVND in the germline V gene (reference sequence). The germline V and J ends were trimmed by 5 bases and 4 bases, with 15 bases remaining between them. CDR3: CASSPSSGEYEQYF. The CDR3 coding sequence is TGTGCCAGTAGTCCCTCCTCAGGGGAATACGAGCAGTACTTC. Full variable domain (missing parts from reference TRBV19 and TRBJ2-7): DGGITQSPKYLFRKEGQNVTLSCEQNLNHDAMYWYRQDPGQGLRLIYYSQIVNDFQKGDIAEGYSVSREKKESFPLTVTSAQKNPTAFYLCASSPSSGEYEQYFGPGTRLTVT.

This sequence joins TRBV20-1 and TRBJ2-1, with 8 bases lining up with TRBD2. Germline CDR1 is DFQATT and CDR2 is SNEGSKA (reference sequence). V lost 3 bases, J lost 4 bases, and 5 bases stayed unmatched. This CDR3 spans 14 amino acids. CDR3 DNA sequence: TGCAGTGCTAGTTCCGGGAGGGGGTACAATGAGCAGTTCTTC. Encoded protein: CSASSGRGYNEQFF.

Here the CDR3 DNA reads TGTGCCAGCAGCCAAGATAGACAAGAGACCCAGTACTTC. Amino acids: CASSQDRQETQYF. This rearrangement joins TRBV3-1 (or the pseudogene TRBV3-2) to TRBJ2-5, with unresolved D. The germline V and J ends were trimmed by 0 bases and 2 bases, with 4 bases remaining between them. CDR3 size: 13 residues. Germline CDR1 LGHDT, CDR2 YNNKEL (reference sequence).

J is TRBJ2-7 and V is TRBV28; TRBD2 is a possible D gene (7 bases). Trimming took 8 bases from V and 0 from J, leaving 11 bases between them. This CDR3 is built from 13 residues. From germline, CDR1 is MDHEN and CDR2 SYDVKM. This CDR3 is CASLAGASYEQYF. The CDR3 coding sequence is TGTGCCAGCTTGGCGGGGGCCTCCTACGAGCAGTACTTC.

V and J are TRBV6-5 and TRBJ1-4; TRBD1 is a possible D gene (6 bases). V gave up 6 bases and J gave up 8 bases, with 16 bases separating them. CDR1 is MNHEY and CDR2 is SVGAGI in the germline V gene. The CDR3 runs to 14 residues. CDR3 bases: TGTGCCAGCAGCATACAGGGTCCCCGGGAAAAACTGTTTTTT. This codes for CASSIQGPREKLFF.

The chain recombines TRBV14 with TRBJ2-7, with 8 positions matching TRBD2. Germline CDR1 reads SGHDN; CDR2 reads FVKESK. Losses at the gene ends were 3 bases for V and 2 bases for J; bases not matched to a gene: 18. The CDR3 consists of 19 residues. The CDR3 bases are TGTGCCAGCAGCCACCGAACCGGGACTAGGGGGGGACCTACCTACGAGCAGTACTTC. Amino acids: CASSHRTGTRGGPTYEQYF.